This T cell receptor (beta chain) was captured in a study of long-term antiretroviral therapy in people with HIV. Overall study results and limits: ART adherence, viral resistance and therapy changes went unrecorded.

This CDR3 is built from 16 residues. CDR1 LNHDA and CDR2 SQIVND come from the germline V gene (reference sequence). V was pared by 1 base and J by 0 bases, with 11 bases between. About this clone itself: Its antigen is as yet unknown.

An immunoSEQ assay, version v3.0, was performed at survey level. Researchers set sequencing to target roughly 40,000-50,000 T-cell genomes per sample. TCRdb keeps only in-frame clones here, not all; method: immunoSEQ multiplex PCR. The data hold approximately 34,000 clones, with 83% observed a single time. The source was unsorted PBMCs, collected 1 year after starting antiretroviral therapy. V and J are TRBV19 and TRBJ2-3; no clear D. The origin of this receptor is a man younger than 35 with HIV. CDR3 sequence: CASSIGSSASTDTQYF. The CDR3 region has the DNA TGTGCCAGTAGTATAGGTAGCTCGGCTAGCACAGATACGCAGTATTTT.